The text below deals with one T cell receptor (beta chain). J lost 4 bases, V lost 5 bases, and 7 bases had no gene match. The germline CDR1 and CDR2 sequences are PRHDT and FYEKMQ (reference sequence). There are 15 residues in the CDR3. Original data processing: Nucleated cell number was recorded as an estimate derived from reference gene primer amplification. The assay was immunoSEQ multiplex PCR, and TCRdb's table has in-frame clones only and misses some. The V and J calls and clone size come from that table; D and trimming were worked out from the DNA. The data hold around 230,000 clones, with approximately 86% observed a single time. This sample is part of a study of blood T cell repertoires in COVID-19. Background on the study: Acute and convalescent COVID-19 samples came from the United States, Italy and Spain. Sample material is recorded as cDNA or gDNA derived from T cells, B-cell-depleted T cells, or PBMCs.

Sequencing was performed on peripheral blood. The chain is built from TRBV13 and TRBJ2-7, with 11 bases identical to TRBD1. This clonotype originated in a man aged 55 to 70 who had recovered from COVID-19. The CDR3 bases are TGTGCCAGCAGCCCCGGGACAGGGGGGGGATACGAGCAGTACTTC. Residues: CASSPGTGGGYEQYF.